The entry below gives a single T cell receptor beta chain sequence along with its context. What this receptor recognizes is not known. This sample was taken from a study of cytomegalovirus exposure and HLA in healthy donors (dated by TCRdb to between 2016 and 2019). Background on the whole study: An earlier analysis of some 500 of the donors reported approximately 290 Gb of sequence data and 117 million unique TCR beta sequences from about 179 million T cells. An early release that covered roughly 600 HLA-typed donors contained approximately 290 gigabases of sequencing data and tens of millions of unique TCR sequences. Of the 398 genotyped donors, 65% to 90% fell in the genetic ancestry cluster associated with self-reported Caucasian donors. The aim of the study was to test whether cataloging public T cell receptors could identify signatures of past pathogen exposure. The study profiled the T cell repertoires of 500 to 800 subjects by immunosequencing and related them to cytomegalovirus serostatus. Besides the first cohort of roughly 660 subjects, a separate validation cohort made up of 95 to 150 different subjects was used. To predict cytomegalovirus infection status, the study combined high-throughput TCR immunosequencing, statistical association of individual TCRs with disease status, and machine learning. A later analysis re-examined previously published TCR beta repertoires from hundreds of donors and added high-resolution HLA genotyping to investigate patterns of TCR occurrence. The later analysis used no new phenotypic data to find candidate immune exposures, relying instead on TCR beta sequences and their occurrence across donors. An earlier analysis of several hundred of the donors applied high-throughput TCR beta sequencing to assess whether each TCR beta V gene segment acted as functional or pseudogenic. Donor age, sex, ethnicity and CMV serostatus were compiled together with the repertoire data. In a later genetic analysis, genome-wide SNP genotypes for 398 of the 666 donors were used, and that subset was treated as a discovery cohort. Every repertoire in the discovery cohort had been generated on one and the same sequencing platform. Class I and class II HLA loci were covered by the typing at four-digit resolution. Typing coverage differed by locus: A, B, C, DRB1 and DQB1 were typed in about 629-630 donors, DQA1 in about 500, DPA1 in around 610, and DPB1 in 400 to 480. A handful of DR-DQ haplotypes were handled as single units for association and clustering because linkage in the cohort was strong. Among some 400 genotyped donors of the cohort, an average of around 250,000 unique TCR beta nucleotide sequences was sequenced per donor, of which approximately 19% were non-productive.

The germline V gene encodes CDR1 SQVTM and CDR2 ANQGSEA. The CDR3 starts with the cysteine, ends with the phenylalanine, and has 13 residues. Only the CDR3 DNA stays, 39 bases, in frame from base 1. Ends trimmed: V by 7 bases, J by 4 bases; bases unmatched to a gene: 7. Receptor libraries were prepared by the immunoSEQ multiplex PCR assay. A mixture of 60 forward primers for TCR Vbeta segments and 13 reverse primers for TCR Jbeta segments was used in the multiplex PCR. A multiplex PCR assay on genomic DNA amplified the CDR3 region of rearranged TCR beta genes. The amplified TCR beta libraries were sequenced on the Illumina HiSeq System as 87-base-pair reads. The study's own analysis went as follows. A later analysis counted tens of millions of unique TCR beta chains across the 600 to 850 repertoires, and 10 million to 12 million of these chains were shared by at least two donors. Raw reads were error-corrected and collapsed into unique sequences by a nearest-neighbor algorithm in which closely related sequences were merged to remove PCR and sequencing errors. To assign V, D and J gene segments, CDR3 sequences were aligned to IMGT reference sequences. For a sequence to be retained, at least a six-nucleotide match to both a V gene segment and a J gene segment was required. A rearrangement was called productive if the CDR3 had no stop codons and remained in frame with V and J, and every other rearrangement was called non-productive. CDR3 was defined by IMGT convention, running from the second conserved V-encoded cysteine to the conserved J-encoded phenylalanine. Sequences without an unambiguous match to a single V gene segment were excluded from the earlier analysis of over 500 of the donors. In an earlier analysis of roughly 600 of the donors, a V segment was called functional when productive rearrangements were above 56.7%, and segregating when the standard deviation between donors exceeded 5%. A statistical classification framework was built for diagnosing cytomegalovirus status from the catalog of TCR beta chain sequences. In a later analysis, V and J genes were assigned by comparing TCR nucleotide sequences against IMGT/GENE-DB human TR gene sequences. A later analysis assigned CDR3 sequences and most-parsimonious VDJ recombination scenarios with the TCRdist pipeline. In a later analysis, each TCR beta chain was defined by its CDR3 amino acid sequence together with its V-gene family, and reads without a unique V-gene family were excluded. In a later analysis, fewer than 650 highly shared, low-generation-probability nucleotide sequences were removed to address suspected cross-contamination and a sequencing artifact. In a later analysis, a clonal expansion index was calculated for each public chain from normalized within-repertoire ranks of inferred template counts. A later analysis computed generation probabilities with a VDJ recombination model fitted to out-of-frame rearrangements, and checked the results against IGoR. In a later analysis, hypergeometric tests were used to score TCR-TCR, TCR-HLA and TCR-CMV co-occurrence, with a repertoire-size bias correction applied to TCR pairs. In a later analysis, false discovery rates were estimated by permuting HLA or CMV assignments 20 times. A later analysis grouped co-occurring TCRs with DBSCAN, adding TCRdist sequence similarity when clustering within HLA-allele-positive subsets. Repertoires with fewer than 30,000 or more than 120,000 public chains, plus five repertoires with anomalous nucleotide sharing, were excluded from co-occurrence clustering. Held by TCRdb, this immuneACCESS table contains in-frame sequences only and omits some clones. Under half of the omission traces to an unresolved V gene where checked; the cause of the rest is unknown. The V and J calls and the clone size are those of that table, but D and trimming were determined from the DNA. The table kept for this sample lists 60,000 to 75,000 clones. More than 1.5% of the sample lies in the top ten.

What the research found in general, with its limitations: Several of the top co-occurrence clusters appeared to be linked to parvovirus B19, influenza, CMV and Epstein-Barr virus, according to a later analysis. Most CMV-associated TCR beta chains appeared to be HLA-restricted in a later analysis, and the HLA associations seemed to be driven largely by CMV exposure. Three of the identified cytomegalovirus-associated TCR beta chains were confirmed in vitro to be specific for cytomegalovirus antigens. While some public TCRs were present in many individuals, most TCR sequences turned up only very rarely across donors. Roughly uniform sequencing depth across donors was assumed in presence/absence analyses, although this assumption may not hold. The study gave a list of about 150 TCR beta chains associated with cytomegalovirus. Strong co-occurrence of HLA alleles, especially DR and DQ, made assigning TCR associations to individual alleles difficult. Only TCR beta chains were sequenced in this cohort, and the absence of alpha or paired-chain data limited detectable features. The earlier analysis of approximately 540 of the donors excluded seventeen rarely observed V segments, including chromosome 9 orphons, because counts were too low. The authors suggested that the approach could potentially be extended to other disease states and immunological phenotypes. In a later analysis, TCR association rates were found to vary across HLA loci, with the most associated TCRs seen for DRB1 alleles and the fewest for HLA-C alleles. Specific HLA alleles were associated with roughly 16,000 TCR beta sequences at a false discovery rate of 0.05 in a later analysis. The classifier was reported to diagnose cytomegalovirus status with high specificity and sensitivity in both the original cohort and the validation cohort. A further reported finding was that TCR beta sequences accurately predicted the HLA-A and HLA-B alleles for most subjects in the first cohort. The sequencing pipeline was judged likely to have produced a cluster of highly shared sequence variants as a technical artifact. The only immune exposure information available for the cohort was CMV serostatus. According to a later genetic analysis, donors in an Asian-associated ancestry cluster had fewer N-insertions in productive TCRs than the roughly 670-donor mean. Broadly in line with IMGT annotations, most TCR beta V segments showed up in productive rearrangements about 87% or about 30% of the time in an earlier analysis of some 590 of the donors. In a later analysis, HLA-associated TCR beta chains were found to be more clonally expanded and to have lower generation probabilities than equally common non-associated chains. Linkage disequilibrium might explain the correlated functional status among segregating V segments, but an unknown experimental factor could not be excluded. An association between a missense DCLRE1C variant and V-gene and J-gene trimming of TCR beta chains was found in a later genetic analysis and replicated in an independent cohort. Because HLA typing was missing for some donors at each locus, association tests included only the typed subset. Some IMGT-functional V segments, including TRBV6-2 and TRBV6-3, could not be distinguished by the 87-base-pair reads and were therefore excluded.

The cohort comprised several hundred healthy bone marrow donors. All cohort members were sampled while nominally healthy, although unrecorded immune exposures were likely present. The donor tested CMV seronegative and was one of the 352 seronegative cohort members. A peripheral blood sample was provided by each donor, and peripheral blood mononuclear cells were used for TCR beta sequencing. Genomic DNA extraction from the blood cell samples was performed with the Qiagen DNeasy Blood Extraction Kit. Sequencing was done on a sample of PBMCs. The receptor comes from a woman younger than 45 in good health and CMV-seronegative. Recombination linked TRBV29-1 to TRBJ1-2, with TRBD1 matching 9 junction bases. The encoded CDR3 is CSAGQGPSYGYTF. The DNA sequence is as follows: TGCAGCGCCGGACAGGGGCCAAGCTATGGCTACACCTTC.